The 19 T cell receptor beta chains listed next were all sequenced from one sample in a study of shared clonotypes between healthy human individuals. Profiled with immunoSEQ multiplex PCR; TCRdb holds only in-frame clones, not every one. The profile shows 850,000 to 1,200,000 clones, about 70% of them singletons. The source material was memory CD4+ T cells sorted from blood. Subset given: CD45RA-negative fraction. Receptor source: a man younger than 30 in good health.

Many counts were recorded for this clone. J is TRBJ1-6 and V is TRBV5-1; D unresolved. With 0 bases removed from V and 10 bases from J, the gap between germline ends came to 14 bases. The CDR3 runs to 15 residues. From germline, CDR1 is SGHRS and CDR2 YFSETQ. The CDR3 DNA reads as TGCGCCAGCAGCTTGGAGGGCGAGTCGAGATCACCCCTCCACTTT. Translation gives CASSLEGESRSPLHF.

J is TRBJ2-3 and V is TRBV11-2; D unresolved. Germline-derived CDR1 and CDR2 are SGHAT and FQNNGV. The CDR3 loop spans 13 amino acids. Trimming stripped 3 bases from V and 2 bases from J, with 6 bases between. DNA of the CDR3: TGTGCCAGCAGCTTGGAAACCACAGATACGCAGTATTTT. Its translation: CASSLETTDTQYF.

This clone was counted a few times. This sequence joins TRBV5-1 and TRBJ2-7; the match to TRBD1 covers 11 bases. The CDR3 consists of 17 residues. Germline CDR1 reads SGHRS; CDR2 reads YFSETQ. J lost 2 bases, V lost 0 bases, and 7 bases had no gene match. CDR3 sequence reads: CASSLGSAGQGAYEQYF. The CDR3 DNA reads TGCGCCAGCAGCTTGGGGTCAGCGGGACAGGGGGCCTACGAGCAGTACTTC.

Comment on this clone: Other DNA sequences in this specimen translate into the identical CDR3. V is TRBV10-3 and J is TRBJ2-2; no definite D call. This CDR3 is built from 12 residues. V was pared by 4 bases and J by 4 bases, with 4 bases between. The germline V gene has CDR1 ENHRY and CDR2 SYGVKD. The CDR3 sequence: CAISAATGELFF. DNA for the CDR3: TGTGCCATCAGTGCGGCCACCGGGGAGCTGTTTTTT.

The chain uses TRBV18 and TRBJ2-3; weak D call: TRBD2 (6 bases). V was shortened by 0 bases and J by 4 bases, with 8 bases between the two germline ends. The germline gives CDR1 KGHSH, CDR2 LQKENI. The CDR3 spans 14 residues. The DNA for the CDR3 is TGTGCCAGCTCACCACCGGGGGGTCCAGATACGCAGTATTTT. It specifies CASSPPGGPDTQYF.

This chain uses TRBV18 with TRBJ2-5, with D possibly TRBD1 on 6 matching bases. CDR3 size: 15 residues. The germline V and J ends were trimmed by 2 bases and 2 bases, with 12 bases remaining between them. CDR1 and CDR2 (germline): KGHSH, LQKENI. In DNA, the CDR3 is TGTGCCAGCTCACCATGGCAGGGGAAGCAAGAGACCCAGTACTTC. Protein: CASSPWQGKQETQYF. Together with reference TRBV18 and TRBJ2-5, the CDR3 gives the full variable domain: NAGVMQNPRHLVRRRGQEARLRCSPMKGHSHVYWYRQLPEEGLKFMVYLQKENIIDESGMPKERFSAEFPKEGPSILRIQQVVRGDSAAYFCASSPWQGKQETQYFGPGTRLLVL.

Turning to this clone: Its ends do not fully match the called genes, so a read error is possible. V is TRBV7-7 and J is TRBJ2-2; TRBD1 is a possible D gene (6 bases). The CDR3 consists of 14 residues. Germline V gene data show CDR1 as SSHAT and CDR2 as FNYEAQ (reference sequence). CDR3 DNA sequence: TGTGCTAGCAGCTCCAGGGGTACCACCGGGGAGCTGTTTTTT. Protein: CASSSRGTTGELFF.

The chain recombines TRBV30 with TRBJ1-1; D is possibly TRBD1 (6 bases). V lost 3 bases and J 1 base, leaving 12 bases between the germline ends. Germline V lookup: CDR1 GTSNPN, CDR2 SVGIG (reference sequence). This CDR3 comprises 14 residues. The CDR3 DNA follows: TGTGCCTGGAGACAGGGTGGCCAGAACACTGAAGCTTTCTTT. The encoded protein is CAWRQGGQNTEAFF.

This rearrangement joins TRBV11-2 to TRBJ2-3; perhaps D is TRBD1 or TRBD2 (5 bases each). The CDR3 sequence is 16 residues long. The germline V gene has CDR1 SGHAT and CDR2 FQNNGV. V was clipped by 5 bases and J by 2 bases, with 17 bases between them. This CDR3 reads CASSRLRGSLTDTQYF. The CDR3 DNA reads as TGTGCCAGCAGCCGGTTACGGGGCTCCCTCACAGATACGCAGTATTTT.

The J gene is TRBJ2-3, the V gene TRBV9; the match to TRBD1 covers 8 bases. V lost 7 bases, J lost 3 bases, and 7 bases stayed unmatched. CDR1 is SGDLS, CDR2 YYNGEE, per germline. The CDR3 is 14 amino acids. The CDR3 DNA reads TGTGCCAGCTCAATCAGGGGGCAAACAGATACGCAGTATTTT. Translating it yields CASSIRGQTDTQYF.

This clone was counted between two and nine times. The J gene is TRBJ2-2, the V gene TRBV2; D possibly corresponds to TRBD2 (5 bases). Germline V gives CDR1 SNHLY, CDR2 FYNNEI. The CDR3 consists of 14 residues. Trimming stripped 8 bases from V and 0 bases from J, with 10 bases between. CDR3 sequence (DNA): TGTGCCAGCTCAGGAGCGGCGAACACCGGGGAGCTGTTTTTT. This sequence encodes CASSGAANTGELFF.

Concerning this clone: The sample has other DNA sequences that encode this CDR3 too. V usage is TRBV18 and J usage is TRBJ2-7; 9 bases align to TRBD1. Germline V CDR1 and CDR2: KGHSH, LQKENI. The V segment lost 0 bases and the J segment 1 base; nucleotides outside the gene matches: 4. The CDR3 totals 16 residues. In nucleotides, the CDR3 is TGTGCCAGCTCACCACCCCCGGGACAGGGTTCCTACGAGCAGTACTTC. It codes for CASSPPPGQGSYEQYF.

On this clone itself: One end of the junction is discordant with germline, which a read error may explain. The V gene is TRBV7-7, the J gene TRBJ1-3; the D is unclear. CDR3 length: 21 amino acids. Looked up from germline, CDR1 is SSHAT and CDR2 is FNYEAQ (reference sequence). This CDR3 reads CASSLANNSTGSCLSGNTIYF. The CDR3, as DNA: TGTGCTAGCAGCTTAGCCAACAACTCTACGGGCAGTTGCCTCTCTGGAAACACCATATATTTT. Combining the CDR3 with reference TRBV7-7 and TRBJ1-3 gives the whole variable domain GAGVSQSPRYKVTKRGQDVTLRCDPISSHATLYWYQQALGQGPEFLTYFNYEAQPDKSGLPSDRFSAERPEGSISTLTIQRTEQRDSAMYRCASSLANNSTGSCLSGNTIYFGEGSWLTVV.

The J gene is TRBJ2-3, the V gene TRBV10-2; 9 nucleotides line up with TRBD2. The CDR3 has 16 amino acids. The V gene's germline CDR1 is WSHSY and CDR2 SAAADI. V gave up 6 bases and J gave up 2 bases; unmatched junction bases: 9. The CDR3, as DNA: TGCGCCAGCAGGCGATTTAGCGGGAGTTCCACAGATACGCAGTATTTT. As protein: CASRRFSGSSTDTQYF.

This chain uses TRBV30 with TRBJ1-1, with D perhaps TRBD1 (6 bases). The CDR3 has 13 amino acids. From germline, CDR1 is GTSNPN and CDR2 SVGIG (reference sequence). Trimming pared 5 bases from V and 1 base from J, leaving 11 bases between. CDR3 protein: CAWATGTNTEAFF. DNA of the CDR3: TGTGCCTGGGCGACAGGCACGAACACTGAAGCTTTCTTT.

The J gene is TRBJ2-7, the V gene TRBV21-1; TRBD1, the table's D call, was not compared with the DNA. TRBV21-1 counts as a pseudogene. CDR3 length: 17 amino acids. CDR3 sequence reads: CASSNEGGQSPHYEQYF. The CDR3 nucleotides read TGTGCCAGCAGCAATGAGGGGGGACAGTCCCCCCACTACGAGCAGTACTTC.

J is TRBJ1-2 and V is TRBV7-2, with D perhaps TRBD1 (5 bases). The CDR3 runs to 13 residues. Trimming cost V 6 bases and J 4 bases, with 12 bases left between them. Germline CDR1 reads SGHTA; CDR2 reads FQGNSA. This CDR3 is CASSPDKSYGYTF. The CDR3 DNA sequence: TGTGCCAGCAGTCCGGACAAATCCTATGGCTACACCTTC.

This clone occurred once. The chain carries TRBV4-3 and TRBJ1-1; a weak D match, TRBD1 (6 bases). Germline CDR1 is LGHNA and CDR2 is YSLEER. The CDR3 has 17 residues. The V gene lost 0 bases and the J gene lost 2 bases, with 16 bases spanning the gap. The CDR3: CASSQDYRAQGNTEAFF. The CDR3 DNA reads TGCGCCAGCAGCCAAGATTACAGAGCACAGGGTAACACTGAAGCTTTCTTT.

V is TRBV5-1 and J is TRBJ2-5, with D maybe TRBD2 (5 bases). Germline V gives CDR1 SGHRS, CDR2 YFSETQ. The V and J ends lost 2 bases and 1 base respectively, with 9 bases between them. The CDR3 is 14 amino acids. The CDR3 DNA is TGCGCCAGCAGCTTTAAACGGGGCCAAGAGACCCAGTACTTC. Its protein product is CASSFKRGQETQYF.